This T cell receptor beta chain was documented in a study of T cells in Graves' hyperthyroidism and ophthalmopathy. Germline V gives CDR1 SGHRS, CDR2 YFSETQ. The CDR3 consists of 13 residues. Trimming stripped 1 base from V and 4 bases from J, with 6 bases between. Study observations and caveats: Ophthalmopathy and stable hyperthyroidism were told apart by a 13 V-J model.

Remarks on this clonotype: Antigen specificity is unknown.

It was RNA transcripts that yielded the amplified TCR beta CDR3 regions. A set of HTBI primers served as the primers for a first-round RT-PCR of the TCR CDR3. TCRdb reprocessed the multiplex PCR reads with MiXCR, giving one entry per CDR3 protein. The table records about 700,000 distinct CDR3 sequences, just under 45% of them present only once. The receptor was isolated from an adult man with Graves' disease, either hyperthyroidism or ophthalmopathy (not recorded which). This rearrangement joins TRBV5-1 to TRBJ1-5; D not certain. Sequenced input: peripheral blood or thyroid tissue (not recorded which). The CDR3 bases are TGCGCCAGCAGCTTGCAACCTAATCAGCCCCAGCATTTT. Amino acids: CASSLQPNQPQHF.